One and the same sample provided the 5 T cell receptor beta chains below, sequenced in a study of beta chain features in type 1 diabetes. General study results and limits: The study found moderately but significantly shorter TCRB CDR3s in all four CD4+ subsets of Type 1 diabetes patients.

These receptors have no identified antigens. Reverse transcribing all isolated RNA meant expressed TCRB transcripts were sequenced. TCRdb's table, derived via immunoSEQ multiplex PCR, lists solely in-frame clones and lacks some. The sample has under 300,000 clones; roughly a quarter are singletons. Sample: naive CD4+ T cells from blood. The receptors stem from a woman between 25 and 40 years old with type 1 diabetes.

V is TRBV5-1 and J is TRBJ2-5; no clear D gene. Germline V gene sequence: CDR1 SGHRS, CDR2 YFSETQ. CDR3 length: 13 residues. V lost 0 bases, J lost 3 bases, and 6 bases lay in between. CDR3 loop: CASSLVAEETQYF. CDR3 DNA: TGCGCCAGCAGCTTGGTCGCGGAAGAGACCCAGTACTTC.

On this clone: One junction end does not reproduce the germline sequence, and a read error may be involved. The genes are TRBV7-2 and TRBJ2-7, with D perhaps matching TRBD1 (5 bases). Germline V CDR1 and CDR2: SGHTA, FQGNSA. The CDR3 spans 12 residues. CDR3 region: CASSLADTRNIF. The CDR3 nucleotides read TGTGCCAGCAGCTTAGCGGACACTCGCAACATCTTC.

V is TRBV4-2 and J is TRBJ2-4; D is undetermined. V lost 3 bases and J 0 bases, leaving 6 bases between the germline ends. Germline V gives CDR1 LGHNA, CDR2 YNFKEQ. The CDR3 runs 14 residues. The chain's CDR3 is CASSQLAAKNIQYF. The CDR3, as DNA: TGTGCCAGCAGCCAGTTAGCAGCCAAAAACATTCAGTACTTC.

The table lists this clone with a few counts. The V and J genes are TRBV29-1 and TRBJ2-3; the match to TRBD1 covers 7 bases. The CDR3 contains 14 residues. Per germline, CDR1 SQVTM and CDR2 ANQGSEA. V trimming: 7 bases; J trimming: 3 bases; junction bases outside the gene matches: 10. CDR3 nucleotides: TGCAGCGCTATAAAGACAGGGACGACAGATACGCAGTATTTT. Protein product: CSAIKTGTTDTQYF.

The chain employs TRBV11-2 and TRBJ2-1, with 11 bases that match TRBD1. Trimming at V came to 2 bases and at J to 7 bases, leaving 4 bases not matched to a gene. CDR1 is SGHAT, CDR2 FQNNGV, per germline. The CDR3 extends over 15 amino acids. The CDR3: CASSLWTGGENEQFF. The CDR3 DNA reads as TGTGCCAGCAGCTTATGGACAGGGGGCGAGAATGAGCAGTTCTTC.